This TCR beta chain was sequenced for a study of cytomegalovirus exposure and HLA in healthy donors. Across the whole study: Tens of millions of unique TCRs from HLA-typed donors made up an early data release.

About this clone itself: As yet, its antigen is unknown.

The V end lost 10 bases, the J end lost 4 bases, and 7 bases lay between the germline ends. Germline CDR1 and CDR2: SGHTA and FQGNSA. This CDR3 comprises 11 residues. Findings of the study overall: A few CMV-associated chains were confirmed in vitro to be specific for CMV antigens. Owing to their indistinguishability, certain V segments, notably TRBV6-2 and TRBV6-3, were excluded.

13 Jbeta primers and 60 Vbeta primers were used for the PCR. Sequencing was performed with immunoSEQ multiplex PCR; in TCRdb, only in-frame clones are kept and a portion is missing. There are roughly 150,000 clones in the sample; approximately 9% occur only once, and 1.5% to 2% lies in the top ten. The V call is TRBV7-2, the J call TRBJ2-2; no clear D. Sequenced sample: PBMCs. This TCR derives from a male donor in good health and CMV-seronegative. CDR3 region: CATFRTGELFF. The CDR3 region has the DNA TGTGCCACTTTTCGCACCGGGGAGCTGTTTTTT. Based on the CDR3 plus reference TRBV7-2 and TRBJ2-2, the full variable domain is GAGVSQSPSNKVTEKGKDVELRCDPISGHTALYWYRQSLGQGLEFLIYFQGNSAPDKSGLPSDRFSAERTGGSVSTLTIQRTQQEDSAVYLCATFRTGELFFGEGSRLTVL.